This T cell receptor (beta chain) originates from a study of T cell responses to AZD1222 COVID-19 vaccine. Germline V gene lookup returns CDR1 KGHDR and CDR2 SFDVKD. The V end lost 2 bases, the J end lost 7 bases, and 13 bases lay between the germline ends. CDR3 size: 14 residues. The method was immunoSEQ multiplex PCR; TCRdb's version includes in-frame clones alone and lacks a portion of them. The sample holds about 180,000 clones; around 90% are singletons and the top ten take approximately 1.9%. The chain employs TRBV24-1 and TRBJ1-2; weak D call: TRBD1 (6 bases). The sequence was collected from an adult who received the AZD1222 COVID-19 vaccine. This sample comprised peripheral blood, obtained 28 days after the second AZD1222 dose. The CDR3, as DNA: TGTGCCACCAGTGATTCATGGGGGGCGATTGGCTACACCTTC. It encodes CATSDSWGAIGYTF.